The next 16 T cell receptor beta chains were all read from a single sample in a study of T cell repertoires in cytomegalovirus infection. TCRdb reprocessed the reads with MiXCR, giving one entry per CDR3 protein. Of 500,000 or so distinct CDR3 sequences listed, about 15% are singletons. The sample taken for sequencing was CD8+ T cells from PBMCs. The origin of the receptors is a human donor in good health (CMV status not recorded). Some clones in this sample may be carry-over from other donors' samples.

The sample holds a few counts of this clonotype. V usage is TRBV27 and J usage is TRBJ2-3, with TRBD2 matching over 7 bases. Germline V gene lookup returns CDR1 MNHEY and CDR2 SMNVEV (reference sequence). This CDR3 spans 14 amino acids. Trimming took 8 bases from V and 4 from J; bases not matched to a gene: 9. In DNA form, the CDR3 reads TGTGCCAGCGAGAAAGCGGGACGGTCAGATACGCAGTATTTT. Its protein is CASEKAGRSDTQYF.

This clonotype was counted only a few times. This chain uses TRBV2 with TRBJ1-1, with D perhaps TRBD1 (5 bases). The CDR3 loop spans 12 amino acids. CDR1 is SNHLY and CDR2 is FYNNEI in the germline V gene. With 9 bases removed from V and 0 bases from J, the gap between germline ends came to 8 bases. Here the CDR3 reads CASDRLNTEAFF. CDR3 nucleotides: TGTGCCAGTGACAGACTGAACACTGAAGCTTTCTTT.

With respect to this clonotype: Germline is not matched at one junction end, which may reflect a read error. The genes are TRBV4-2 and TRBJ1-2; maybe TRBD1 (5 bases). Germline CDR1 reads LGHNA; CDR2 reads YNFKEQ. The CDR3 spans 14 residues. CDR3 bases: TGTGCCAGCAGCCAAGAGAGCAGGGATGATGGCTACAACTTC. The encoded protein is CASSQESRDDGYNF.

This clonotype was recorded at least ten times. The chain links TRBV7-9 to TRBJ2-7; D remains unclear. Germline CDR1 SEHNR, CDR2 FQNEAQ (reference sequence). Trimming removed 0 bases at V and 3 bases at J, with 6 bases between. The length of the CDR3 is 13 residues. CDR3 DNA: TGTGCCAGCAGCTTAGCTACTAACTACGAGCAGTACTTC. It yields the protein CASSLATNYEQYF.

This clonotype appeared a few times. J is TRBJ2-3 and V is TRBV4-1, with 7 bases that match TRBD1. The CDR3 is 15 residues long. J was trimmed by 5 bases and V by 3 bases; bases with no gene match: 8. The V gene's germline CDR1 is MGHRA and CDR2 YSYEKL. CDR3 DNA: TGCGCCAGCAGCCAGACGGGACAGAGAAAAGATACGCAGTATTTT. This translates into CASSQTGQRKDTQYF.

This chain links TRBV6-2 or TRBV6-3 with TRBJ2-1, with 7 bases aligning to TRBD1. This CDR3 contains 16 residues. V shed 5 bases, J shed 4 bases, and the junction held 11 bases outside the gene matches. In germline, CDR1 is MNHEY, CDR2 SVGEGT. The CDR3 DNA is TGTGCCAGCAGTCAGGGACAGCACCTAATTTACAATGAGCAGTTCTTC. Protein product: CASSQGQHLIYNEQFF.

This clonotype was counted a few times. The V and J genes are TRBV6-6 and TRBJ1-1; 7 bases fit TRBD1. V shed 5 bases and J 8 bases; nucleotides not matched to a gene: 11. CDR1 MNHNY and CDR2 SVGAGI come from the germline V gene (reference sequence). The CDR3 length is 14 residues. DNA of the CDR3: TGTGCCAGCAGTAAGACAGGGAGGTCGGTCGAAGCTTTCTTT. Its protein is CASSKTGRSVEAFF.

J is TRBJ2-7 and V is TRBV10-3; no clear D. This CDR3 has 13 residues. V lost 9 bases, J lost 2 bases, and 14 bases lay in between. Looked up from germline, CDR1 is ENHRY and CDR2 is SYGVKD. The CDR3 spells CAIGPDGPYEQYF. The CDR3 DNA reads TGTGCCATTGGCCCGGACGGTCCCTACGAGCAGTACTTC.

This clonotype was seen repeatedly, ten times or more. The V gene is TRBV12-3 or TRBV12-4, the J gene TRBJ2-4; 7 bases line up with TRBD1. The CDR3 is made up of 17 amino acids. Losses at the gene ends were 5 bases for V and 2 bases for J; bases not matched to a gene: 12. The CDR3 spells CASSHPATGFTKNIQYF. In DNA, the CDR3 is TGTGCCAGCAGTCACCCCGCGACAGGGTTTACCAAAAACATTCAGTACTTC.

This clonotype was found many times. The chain carries TRBV19 and TRBJ2-2; 10 nucleotides agree with TRBD2. Germline V gene lookup returns CDR1 LNHDA and CDR2 SQIVND (reference sequence). V shed 11 bases and J 2 bases; nucleotides not matched to a gene: 11. This CDR3 comprises 16 residues. The CDR3 spells CASGGLAGVNTGELFF. The CDR3 DNA follows: TGTGCCTCCGGGGGGCTAGCGGGGGTCAACACCGGGGAGCTGTTTTTT.

This clonotype was counted only a few times. The chain couples TRBV30 to TRBJ2-1; 16 bases align to TRBD2. Germline V gene lookup returns CDR1 GTSNPN and CDR2 SVGIG (reference sequence). The CDR3 consists of 15 residues. V trimming: 2 bases; J trimming: 8 bases; junction bases outside the gene matches: 3. As DNA, the CDR3 is TGTGCCTGGAGTTCCGGGACTAGCGGGAGGGATGAGCAGTTCTTC. The encoded protein is CAWSSGTSGRDEQFF.

This chain connects TRBV27 to TRBJ1-5; D is uncertain. Germline V gene lookup returns CDR1 MNHEY and CDR2 SMNVEV (reference sequence). This CDR3 has 15 residues. The V and J ends lost 5 bases and 9 bases respectively, with 20 bases between them. DNA of the CDR3: TGTGCCAGCAGTCCCCGGGGAGGGCTAGGACGGCCCCAGCATTTT. It is translated as CASSPRGGLGRPQHF.

V usage is TRBV28 and J usage is TRBJ2-1; D is uncertain. CDR1 is MDHEN, CDR2 SYDVKM, per germline. V shed 5 bases and J shed 0 bases, with 14 bases lying between them. This CDR3 is built from 16 residues. The CDR3 nucleotides read TGTGCCAGCAGTCCCGCCTTGAGGAGCTCCTACAATGAGCAGTTCTTC. Translating gives CASSPALRSSYNEQFF.

In this sample, this clonotype turned up many times. CDR3 bases: TGTGCCAGCAGTACTCCACTAGCGGGAGCCAGCACAGATACGCAGTATTTT. Translated: CASSTPLAGASTDTQYF. This chain joins TRBV28 and TRBJ2-3, with TRBD2 matching over 11 bases. The trim removed 5 bases at V and 0 bases at J, leaving 7 bases unmatched. This CDR3 is 17 amino acids long. Per germline, CDR1 MDHEN and CDR2 SYDVKM.

The sample holds many counts of this clonotype. The chain couples TRBV7-2 to TRBJ2-3; 15 nucleotides line up with TRBD2. Germline V gene sequence: CDR1 SGHTA, CDR2 FQGNSA. The V gene end was trimmed by 1 base and the J gene end by 6 bases; junction bases not matched to a gene: 11. The CDR3 loop spans 19 amino acids. CDR3 nucleotides: TGTGCCAGCAGCTTAGAAGGGTCCCGGACTAGCGGGAGGGGCGATACGCAGTATTTT. It specifies CASSLEGSRTSGRGDTQYF.

Concerning this clonotype itself: Its ends do not fully match the called genes, so a read error is possible. The CDR3 is CASSFFRGSGANVLTF. In DNA, the CDR3 is TGTGCCAGCAGCTTCTTCAGGGGCTCTGGAGCCAACGTCCTGACTTTC. This sequence joins TRBV5-6 and TRBJ2-6; weak D call: TRBD1 (6 bases). Germline lookup yields CDR1 SGHDT and CDR2 YYEEEE. CDR3 length: 16 amino acids.